Below are 23 T cell receptor beta chains sequenced from a single sample in a study of cytomegalovirus exposure and HLA in healthy donors. The PCR contained 60 Vbeta and 13 Jbeta primers. TCRdb's table, derived via immunoSEQ multiplex PCR, lists solely in-frame clones and lacks some. Counted here are roughly 120,000 clones, 80% occurring once; the ten biggest clones make up roughly 3%. The sample taken for sequencing was PBMCs. The receptors come from a male donor in good health and CMV-seronegative.

This clone was recorded a few times. The chain recombines TRBV18 with TRBJ2-2; tentatively, D is TRBD1 (5 bases). V gave up 0 bases and J gave up 6 bases, with 14 bases separating them. The CDR3 totals 16 residues. Germline CDR1 and CDR2: KGHSH and LQKENI. As DNA, the CDR3 is TGTGCCAGCTCACCACCGTCCTTGCAGGGCTCCGGGGAGCTGTTTTTT. Its protein product is CASSPPSLQGSGELFF.

The chain couples TRBV6-5 to TRBJ2-2; D is unclear. V was trimmed by 0 bases and J by 5 bases, leaving 7 bases between them. This CDR3 is 14 amino acids long. In germline, CDR1 is MNHEY, CDR2 SVGAGI. Written as DNA, the CDR3 is TGTGCCAGCAGTTACTCTCAGACTACCGGGGAGCTGTTTTTT. This sequence encodes CASSYSQTTGELFF.

In its sample, this clone was seen once. V usage is TRBV4-1 and J usage is TRBJ1-5; tentatively, D is TRBD1 (6 bases). Per germline, CDR1 MGHRA and CDR2 YSYEKL. V lost 0 bases to trimming and J lost 3 bases, with 18 bases between them. This CDR3 comprises 18 residues. The CDR3 DNA reads as TGCGCCAGCAGCCAAGAAGGCAGTTTAGGACAGTTCAATCAGCCCCAGCATTTT. It specifies CASSQEGSLGQFNQPQHF.

The chain couples TRBV11-2 to TRBJ2-2; the D gene is possibly TRBD1 (7 bases). V lost 5 bases to trimming and J lost 7 bases, with 8 bases between them. The CDR3 has 12 amino acids. The V gene's germline CDR1 is SGHAT and CDR2 FQNNGV. This CDR3 is CASSQGGGELFF. Written as DNA, the CDR3 is TGTGCCAGCAGCCAGGGGGGCGGGGAGCTGTTTTTT.

This clone was found once. The rearrangement joins TRBV5-4 to TRBJ2-7, with TRBD1 identical over 7 bases. Germline CDR1 is SGHNT and CDR2 is YYREEE (reference sequence). This CDR3 contains 13 residues. The trim removed 3 bases at V and 2 bases at J, leaving 2 bases unmatched. CDR3 nucleotides: TGTGCCAGCAGCTCAGGGACAGCCTACGAGCAGTACTTC. Amino acid sequence: CASSSGTAYEQYF.

The chain combines TRBV12-5 with TRBJ1-2, with 8 bases matching TRBD1. Germline CDR1 and CDR2: LGHNT and FRNRAP. The CDR3 covers 13 residues. After removal of 7 bases from V and 6 bases from J, the junction contained 7 bases not matched to a gene. The CDR3 DNA sequence: TGTGCTAGTGTCGGCAGGGGGCAAAATGGCTACACCTTC. The encoded protein is CASVGRGQNGYTF.

V and J are TRBV6-6 and TRBJ2-5, with 7 bases identical to TRBD2. There are 14 residues in the CDR3. Trimming took 0 bases from V and 4 from J; bases not matched to a gene: 2. In germline, CDR1 is MNHNY, CDR2 SVGAGI (reference sequence). DNA for the CDR3: TGTGCCAGCAGTTACTCGAGGGAGGGAGAGACCCAGTACTTC. Translation: CASSYSREGETQYF.

This clone has a single count. The CDR3 DNA follows: TGTGCCAGCAGTTTCCCGTTCTACGAGCAGTACTTC. It translates to CASSFPFYEQYF. This chain links TRBV28 with TRBJ2-7; no reliable D call. The CDR3 is made up of 12 amino acids. V was pared by 3 bases and J by 3 bases, with 6 bases between. Germline assignment: CDR1 MDHEN and CDR2 SYDVKM. Based on the CDR3 plus reference TRBV28 and TRBJ2-7, the full variable domain is DVKVTQSSRYLVKRTGEKVFLECVQDMDHENMFWYRQDPGLGLRLIYFSYDVKMKEKGDIPEGYSVSREKKERFSLILESASTNQTSMYLCASSFPFYEQYFGPGTRLTVT.

J is TRBJ2-7 and V is TRBV30; the D gene is possibly TRBD1 (5 bases). The length of the CDR3 is 14 residues. Germline loops: CDR1 GTSNPN, CDR2 SVGIG (reference sequence). V lost 2 bases to trimming and J lost 0 bases, with 11 bases between them. This CDR3 is CAWSSRQGSYEQYF. DNA of the CDR3: TGTGCCTGGAGTAGTCGGCAGGGCTCCTACGAGCAGTACTTC.

This clone came up a few times. The chain carries TRBV25-1 and TRBJ1-1; D is uncertain. Germline CDR1 is MGHDK and CDR2 is SYGVNS. This CDR3 contains 13 residues. With 4 bases removed from V and 1 base from J, the gap between germline ends came to 7 bases. The CDR3 region has the DNA TGTGCCAGCAGTGTGGCAAAGAACACTGAAGCTTTCTTT. Protein: CASSVAKNTEAFF.

V and J are TRBV5-4 and TRBJ2-3, with 10 positions matching TRBD2. With 4 bases clipped from V and 9 bases from J, the junction kept 8 bases outside the gene matches. CDR3 size: 14 residues. Germline assignment: CDR1 SGHNT and CDR2 YYREEE (reference sequence). The CDR3 is CASSITRSGGTQYF. The CDR3 coding sequence is TGTGCCAGCAGCATCACTCGTAGCGGGGGGACGCAGTATTTT.

The chain combines TRBV25-1 with TRBJ1-1, with a possible D match to TRBD1 (6 bases). Trimming took off 4 bases at V and 1 base at J, with 10 bases between the two ends. Germline CDR1 and CDR2: MGHDK and SYGVNS. The CDR3 is 14 residues long. The CDR3 is CASSGIRGNTEAFF. The CDR3 DNA reads TGTGCCAGCAGTGGGATCAGGGGGAACACTGAAGCTTTCTTT. Full variable domain (remainder filled in from reference TRBV25-1 and TRBJ1-1): EADIYQTPRYLVIGTGKKITLECSQTMGHDKMYWYQQDPGMELHLIHYSYGVNSTEKGDLSSESTVSRIRTEHFPLTLESARPSHTSQYLCASSGIRGNTEAFFGQGTRLTVV.

This chain links TRBV5-5 with TRBJ1-1; the D gene is possibly TRBD1 (5 bases). V shed 7 bases and J shed 4 bases, with 14 bases lying between them. The length of the CDR3 is 13 residues. CDR1 is SGHKS and CDR2 is YYEKEE in the germline V gene (reference sequence). The DNA of the CDR3 is TGTGCCAGCTCAAGCGGAGGGGTCACTGAAGCTTTCTTT. Translation: CASSSGGVTEAFF. The full variable domain, in which reference TRBV5-5 and TRBJ1-1 provide the parts outside the CDR3, is DAGVTQSPTHLIKTRGQQVTLRCSPISGHKSVSWYQQVLGQGPQFIFQYYEKEERGRGNFPDRFSARQFPNYSSELNVNALLLGDSALYLCASSSGGVTEAFFGQGTRLTVV.

The genes are TRBV6-5 and TRBJ1-4; 7 bases match TRBD1. V gave up 6 bases and J gave up 8 bases; unmatched junction bases: 12. Germline assignment: CDR1 MNHEY and CDR2 SVGAGI. CDR3 length: 15 residues. Here the CDR3 DNA reads TGTGCCAGCAGGACCCGACAGGGCTTGGGGGAAAAACTGTTTTTT. The encoded protein is CASRTRQGLGEKLFF.

On this clone: Since no conserved phenylalanine or tryptophan closes the CDR3, a read error is the likely cause. The DNA is omitted, as the CDR3 cannot be located on it reliably, and the CDR3 follows TCRdb's listing. The chain employs TRBV7-3 and TRBJ2-3; the table's D call of TRBD1 was not tested on the DNA. The CDR3 has 14 amino acids, counting both end residues. Germline V gene sequence: CDR1 SGHTA, CDR2 FQGTGA. CDR3: CASSLTSGDSHFKI.

The chain joins TRBV30 to TRBJ1-4, with a weak D call TRBD1 (5 bases). From germline, CDR1 is GTSNPN and CDR2 SVGIG (reference sequence). V lost 1 base, J lost 8 bases, and 5 bases lay in between. This CDR3 is 11 amino acids long. The CDR3 loop reads CAWSEGEKLFF. CDR3 DNA sequence: TGTGCCTGGAGTGAGGGGGAAAAACTGTTTTTT. Looking up the rest from reference TRBV30 and TRBJ1-4 gives the full variable domain: SQTIHQWPATLVQPVGSPLSLECTVEGTSNPNLYWYRQAAGRGLQLLFYSVGIGQISSEVPQNLSASRPQDRQFILSSKKLLLSDSGFYLCAWSEGEKLFFGSGTQLSVL.

The J gene is TRBJ2-1, the V gene TRBV5-1, with D hard to call. Trimming pared 0 bases from V and 6 bases from J, leaving 10 bases between. The CDR3 has 14 amino acids. Per the germline V gene, CDR1 is SGHRS and CDR2 is YFSETQ. CDR3 loop: CASSLGAESNEQFF. DNA of the CDR3: TGCGCCAGCAGCTTGGGCGCGGAGAGCAATGAGCAGTTCTTC.

This clone turned up a few times. The J gene is TRBJ2-7, the V gene TRBV27; TRBD1 matches 7 bases. The CDR3 sequence is 16 residues long. V trimming: 3 bases; J trimming: 3 bases; junction bases outside the gene matches: 11. CDR1 MNHEY and CDR2 SMNVEV come from the germline V gene (reference sequence). The CDR3 is CASSFIRGTGDYEQYF. As DNA, the CDR3 is TGTGCCAGCAGTTTCATCCGGGGCACAGGGGACTACGAGCAGTACTTC.

The chain is built from TRBV7-8 and TRBJ2-1; 9 positions agree with TRBD2. The length of the CDR3 is 17 residues. Germline CDR1 SGHVS, CDR2 FQNEAQ. V was clipped by 5 bases and J by 6 bases; unmatched bases: 14. The CDR3 nucleotides read TGTGCCAGCAGCACCCGCCTAGCGGGGACCTACGGCAATGAGCAGTTCTTC. Its translation is CASSTRLAGTYGNEQFF.

A few counts support this clone. The chain links TRBV2 to TRBJ1-2; D gene uncertain. Germline V gene lookup returns CDR1 SNHLY and CDR2 FYNNEI. The CDR3 contains 15 residues. V was trimmed by 0 bases and J by 4 bases, leaving 12 bases between them. CDR3 DNA sequence: TGTGCCAGCAGTGAAGCGCTTCGGGAAGGCTATGGCTACACCTTC. Its protein is CASSEALREGYGYTF.

The CDR3 bases are TGTGCCAGTAGCCACATCCGGGACACCAATCAGCCCCAGCATTTT. It translates to CASSHIRDTNQPQHF. This chain links TRBV19 with TRBJ1-5, with D possibly TRBD1 on 6 matching bases. Trimming removed 6 bases at V and 3 bases at J, with 15 bases between. Germline CDR1 LNHDA, CDR2 SQIVND (reference sequence). The CDR3 contains 15 residues. Full variable domain (outside the CDR3, taken from reference TRBV19 and TRBJ1-5): DGGITQSPKYLFRKEGQNVTLSCEQNLNHDAMYWYRQDPGQGLRLIYYSQIVNDFQKGDIAEGYSVSREKKESFPLTVTSAQKNPTAFYLCASSHIRDTNQPQHFGDGTRLSIL.

This clone came up a few times. V is TRBV30 and J is TRBJ1-1; 7 nucleotides match TRBD1. The CDR3 consists of 16 residues. Germline CDR1 is GTSNPN and CDR2 is SVGIG (reference sequence). Losses at the gene ends were 0 bases for V and 1 base for J; bases not matched to a gene: 8. In DNA, the CDR3 is TGTGCCTGGAGTGTACTAGCCGGACAGGCGAACACTGAAGCTTTCTTT. It specifies CAWSVLAGQANTEAFF.

V gene TRBV18 combines with J gene TRBJ2-7; D remains unclear. The CDR3 is 16 amino acids. Looked up from germline, CDR1 is KGHSH and CDR2 is LQKENI. Trimming left V 5 bases short and J 2 bases short, with 19 bases between. In nucleotides, the CDR3 is TGTGCCAGCTCAGCTACAATCCCTACTGAGGCCTACGAGCAGTACTTC. The encoded protein is CASSATIPTEAYEQYF.